This TCR beta chain was sequenced for a study of vaccination and CD4 T cells after COVID-19. Across the study: Participants got two doses of BNT162b2 or mRNA-1273 vaccine. The study drew post-COVID samples a median roughly 100 days after diagnosis (range 35 to 161).

TCRdb analysed the PCR reads with MiXCR anew, one entry per CDR3 protein. The top ten clones hold about 5.6% of a sample with just under 30,000 distinct CDR3 sequences, around 49% of them seen once. Per germline, CDR1 MNHNS and CDR2 SASEGT. This CDR3 is built from 15 residues. The ends lost 7 bases at V and 9 bases at J; junction bases unmatched: 7. The table lists this clonotype with a few counts. Its cognate antigen is unknown. Study-level results: A relatively small number of convalescent patients were studied, and no early post-infection timepoints were included.

Time point denoted: late sampling 161 to 241 days after vaccination in a few convalescent patients. PCR positivity dates ran from March to December 2020, preceding US Alpha, Beta and Delta variants. The receptor was derived from a human donor who had recovered from COVID-19. The sample here was CD4+ T cells from blood, taken about 7 months after SARS-CoV-2 vaccination. The chain joins TRBV6-1 to TRBJ2-1, with 15 bases aligning to TRBD2. CDR3 nucleotides: TGTGCCAGCACTCTCGGACTAGCGGGAGGGGGTGAGCAGTTCTTC. Translated: CASTLGLAGGGEQFF.